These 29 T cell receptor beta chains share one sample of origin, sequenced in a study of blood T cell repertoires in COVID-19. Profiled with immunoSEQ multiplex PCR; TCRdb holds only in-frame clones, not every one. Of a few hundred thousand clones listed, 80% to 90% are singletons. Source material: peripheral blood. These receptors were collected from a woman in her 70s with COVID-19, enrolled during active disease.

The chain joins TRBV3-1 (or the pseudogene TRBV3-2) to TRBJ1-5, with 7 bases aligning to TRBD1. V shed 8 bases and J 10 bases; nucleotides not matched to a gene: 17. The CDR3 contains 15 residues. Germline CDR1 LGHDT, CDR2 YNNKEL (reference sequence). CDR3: CASVRIVDRDPPQHF. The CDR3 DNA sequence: TGTGCCAGCGTTCGGATAGTAGACAGGGACCCTCCCCAGCATTTT.

The chain's CDR3 is CASSFSGTPTGELFF. DNA of the CDR3: TGTGCCAGCAGTTTCTCCGGGACTCCCACCGGGGAGCTGTTTTTT. The V call is TRBV27, the J call TRBJ2-2; D might be TRBD2 (6 bases). The CDR3 length is 15 residues. Trimming removed 3 bases at V and 4 bases at J, with 12 bases between. From germline, CDR1 is MNHEY and CDR2 SMNVEV (reference sequence).

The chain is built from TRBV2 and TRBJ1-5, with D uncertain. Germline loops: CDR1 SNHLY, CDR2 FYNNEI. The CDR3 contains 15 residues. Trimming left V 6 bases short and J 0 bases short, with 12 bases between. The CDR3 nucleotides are TGTGCCAGCAGCCTCTCAGGTTATAGCAATCAGCCCCAGCATTTT. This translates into CASSLSGYSNQPQHF. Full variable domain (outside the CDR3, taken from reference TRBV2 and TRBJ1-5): EPEVTQTPSHQVTQMGQEVILRCVPISNHLYFYWYRQILGQKVEFLVSFYNNEISEKSEIFDDQFSVERPDGSNFTLKIRSTKLEDSAMYFCASSLSGYSNQPQHFGDGTRLSIL.

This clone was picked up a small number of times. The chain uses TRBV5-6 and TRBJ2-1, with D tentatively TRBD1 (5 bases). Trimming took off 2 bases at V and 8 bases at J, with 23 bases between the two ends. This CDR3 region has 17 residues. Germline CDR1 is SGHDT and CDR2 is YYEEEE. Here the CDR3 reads CASSFGRAWQGFYEQFF. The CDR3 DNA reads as TGTGCCAGCAGCTTTGGAAGGGCATGGCAGGGTTTTTATGAGCAGTTCTTC. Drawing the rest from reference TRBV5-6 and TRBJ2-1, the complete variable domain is DAGVTQSPTHLIKTRGQQVTLRCSPKSGHDTVSWYQQALGQGPQFIFQYYEEEERQRGNFPDRFSGHQFPNYSSELNVNALLLGDSALYLCASSFGRAWQGFYEQFFGPGTRLTVL.

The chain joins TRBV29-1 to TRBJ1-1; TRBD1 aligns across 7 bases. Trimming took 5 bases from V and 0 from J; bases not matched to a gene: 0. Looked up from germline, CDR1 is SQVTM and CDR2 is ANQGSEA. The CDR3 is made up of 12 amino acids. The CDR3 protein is CSVTGVNTEAFF. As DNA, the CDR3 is TGCAGCGTTACAGGGGTGAACACTGAAGCTTTCTTT. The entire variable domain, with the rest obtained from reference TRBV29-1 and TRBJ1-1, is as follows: SAVISQKPSRDICQRGTSLTIQCQVDSQVTMMFWYRQQPGQSLTLIATANQGSEATYESGFVIDKFPISRPNLTFSTLTVSNMSPEDSSIYLCSVTGVNTEAFFGQGTRLTVV.

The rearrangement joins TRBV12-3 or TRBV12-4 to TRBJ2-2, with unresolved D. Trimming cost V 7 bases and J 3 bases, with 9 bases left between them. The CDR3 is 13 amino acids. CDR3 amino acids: CASTFPDTGELFF. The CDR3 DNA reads TGTGCCAGCACTTTCCCCGACACCGGGGAGCTGTTTTTT.

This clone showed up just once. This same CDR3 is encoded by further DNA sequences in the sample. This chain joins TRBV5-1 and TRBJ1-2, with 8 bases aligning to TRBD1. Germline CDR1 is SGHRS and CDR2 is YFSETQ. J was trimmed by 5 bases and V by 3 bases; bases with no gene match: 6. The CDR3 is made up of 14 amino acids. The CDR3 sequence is CASSSQGAGYGYTF. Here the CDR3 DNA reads TGCGCCAGCAGCTCGCAGGGGGCAGGGTATGGCTACACCTTC.

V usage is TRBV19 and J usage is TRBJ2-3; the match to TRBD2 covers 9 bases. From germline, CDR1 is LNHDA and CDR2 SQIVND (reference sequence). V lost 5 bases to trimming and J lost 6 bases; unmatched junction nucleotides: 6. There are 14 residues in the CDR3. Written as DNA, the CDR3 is TGTGCCAGTAGTCTTAGCGGGGGCAGGGATACGCAGTATTTT. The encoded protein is CASSLSGGRDTQYF.

The CDR3 spells CASSVTGNNGYTF. CDR3 sequence (DNA): TGTGCCAGCAGTGTGACAGGGAATAATGGCTACACCTTC. J is TRBJ1-2 and V is TRBV28; TRBD1 matches at 7 bases. This CDR3 contains 13 residues. Germline CDR1 MDHEN, CDR2 SYDVKM. The V and J ends lost 5 bases and 6 bases, in that order; junction bases with no gene match: 6.

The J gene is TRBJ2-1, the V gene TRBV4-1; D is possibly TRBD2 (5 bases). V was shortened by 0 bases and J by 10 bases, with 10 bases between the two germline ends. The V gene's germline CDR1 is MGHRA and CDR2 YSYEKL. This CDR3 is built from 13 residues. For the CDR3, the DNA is TGCGCCAGCAGCCAAGAGGGAGTTCGCGAGCAGTTCTTC. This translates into CASSQEGVREQFF.

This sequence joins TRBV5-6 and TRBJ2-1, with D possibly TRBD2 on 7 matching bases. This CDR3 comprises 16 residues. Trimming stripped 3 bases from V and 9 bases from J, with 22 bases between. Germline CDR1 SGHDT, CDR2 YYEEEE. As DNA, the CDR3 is TGTGCCAGCAGCTCCCTTAGGGGGGGGCAGATAGTTGAGCAGTTCTTC. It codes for CASSSLRGGQIVEQFF.

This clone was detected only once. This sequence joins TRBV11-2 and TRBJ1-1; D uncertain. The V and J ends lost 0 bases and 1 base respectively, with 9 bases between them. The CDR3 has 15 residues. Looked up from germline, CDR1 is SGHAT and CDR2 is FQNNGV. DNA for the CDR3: TGTGCCAGCAGCTTAGAGGCGGGCAAGAACACTGAAGCTTTCTTT. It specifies CASSLEAGKNTEAFF.

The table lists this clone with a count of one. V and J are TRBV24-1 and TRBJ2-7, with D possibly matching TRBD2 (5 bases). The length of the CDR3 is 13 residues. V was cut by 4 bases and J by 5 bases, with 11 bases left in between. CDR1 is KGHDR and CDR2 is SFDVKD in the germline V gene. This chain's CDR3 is CATSEGPGNEQYF. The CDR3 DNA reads TGTGCCACCAGTGAAGGGCCGGGGAACGAGCAGTACTTC.

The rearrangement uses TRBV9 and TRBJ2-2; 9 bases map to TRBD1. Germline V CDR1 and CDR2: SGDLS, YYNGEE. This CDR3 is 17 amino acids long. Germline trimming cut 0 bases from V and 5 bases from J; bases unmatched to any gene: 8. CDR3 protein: CASSVDGTGRGTGELFF. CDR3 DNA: TGTGCCAGCAGCGTAGACGGGACAGGGCGGGGTACCGGGGAGCTGTTTTTT. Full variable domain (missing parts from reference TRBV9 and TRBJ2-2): DSGVTQTPKHLITATGQRVTLRCSPRSGDLSVYWYQQSLDQGLQFLIQYYNGEERAKGNILERFSAQQFPDLHSELNLSSLELGDSALYFCASSVDGTGRGTGELFFGEGSRLTVL.

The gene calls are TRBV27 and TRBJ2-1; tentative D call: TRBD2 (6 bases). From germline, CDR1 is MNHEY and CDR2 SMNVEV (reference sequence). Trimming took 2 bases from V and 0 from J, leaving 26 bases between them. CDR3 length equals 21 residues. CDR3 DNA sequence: TGTGCCAGCAGTTTACGCGGCATGGAACTAGCAGTATCTCGCTCCTACAATGAGCAGTTCTTC. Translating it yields CASSLRGMELAVSRSYNEQFF.

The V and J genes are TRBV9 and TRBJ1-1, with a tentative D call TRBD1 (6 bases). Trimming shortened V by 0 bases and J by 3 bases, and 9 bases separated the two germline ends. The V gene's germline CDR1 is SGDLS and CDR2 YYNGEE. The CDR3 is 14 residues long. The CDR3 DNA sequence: TGTGCCAGCAGCGTAGTCGAGGGGGACACTGAAGCTTTCTTT. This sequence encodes CASSVVEGDTEAFF.

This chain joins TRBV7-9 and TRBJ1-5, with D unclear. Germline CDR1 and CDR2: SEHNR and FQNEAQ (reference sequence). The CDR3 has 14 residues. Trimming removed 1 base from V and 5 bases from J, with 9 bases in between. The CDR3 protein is CASSLGNSHQPQHF. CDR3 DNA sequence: TGTGCCAGCAGCTTAGGAAACAGCCATCAGCCCCAGCATTTT.

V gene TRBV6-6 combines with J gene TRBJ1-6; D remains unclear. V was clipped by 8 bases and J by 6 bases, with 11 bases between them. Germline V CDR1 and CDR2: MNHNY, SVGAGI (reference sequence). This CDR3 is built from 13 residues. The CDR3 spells CASLSNFNSPLHF. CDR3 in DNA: TGTGCCAGCCTATCAAACTTTAATTCACCCCTCCACTTT.

In nucleotides, the CDR3 is TGCGCCAGCAGCCCGGTCAGCGGCTTCTCCTATGGCTACACCTTC. It encodes CASSPVSGFSYGYTF. The chain links TRBV5-1 to TRBJ1-2; D call uncertain. V was trimmed by 4 bases and J by 4 bases, leaving 17 bases between them. Germline assignment: CDR1 SGHRS and CDR2 YFSETQ. The CDR3 consists of 15 residues.

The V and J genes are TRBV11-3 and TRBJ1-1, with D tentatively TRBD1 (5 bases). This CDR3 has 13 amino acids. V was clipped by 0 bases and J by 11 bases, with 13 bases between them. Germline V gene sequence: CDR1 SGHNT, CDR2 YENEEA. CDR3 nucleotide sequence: TGTGCCAGCAGCTTAGATGGGGGAGGGCTGGCTTTCTTT. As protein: CASSLDGGGLAFF.

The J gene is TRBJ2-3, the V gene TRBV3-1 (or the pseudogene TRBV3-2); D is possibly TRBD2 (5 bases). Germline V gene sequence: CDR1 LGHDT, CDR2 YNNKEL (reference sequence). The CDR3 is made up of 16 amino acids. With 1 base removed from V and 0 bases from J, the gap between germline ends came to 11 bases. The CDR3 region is CASSQVQRASTDTQYF. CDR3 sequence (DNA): TGTGCCAGCAGCCAAGTTCAGAGGGCGAGCACAGATACGCAGTATTTT.

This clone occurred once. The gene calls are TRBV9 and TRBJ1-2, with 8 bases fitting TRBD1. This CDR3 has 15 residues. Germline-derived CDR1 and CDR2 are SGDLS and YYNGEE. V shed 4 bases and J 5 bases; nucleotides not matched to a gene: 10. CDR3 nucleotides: TGTGCCAGCAGCCCGGACAGGGAGGGGTCATATGGCTACACCTTC. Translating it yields CASSPDREGSYGYTF. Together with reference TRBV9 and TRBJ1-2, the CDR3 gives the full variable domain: DSGVTQTPKHLITATGQRVTLRCSPRSGDLSVYWYQQSLDQGLQFLIQYYNGEERAKGNILERFSAQQFPDLHSELNLSSLELGDSALYFCASSPDREGSYGYTFGSGTRLTVV.

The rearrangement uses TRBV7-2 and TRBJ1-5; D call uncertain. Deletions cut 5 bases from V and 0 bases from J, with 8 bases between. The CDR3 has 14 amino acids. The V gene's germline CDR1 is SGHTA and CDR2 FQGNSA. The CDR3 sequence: CASSLGLSNQPQHF. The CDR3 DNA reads TGTGCCAGCAGCCTGGGCCTTAGCAATCAGCCCCAGCATTTT.

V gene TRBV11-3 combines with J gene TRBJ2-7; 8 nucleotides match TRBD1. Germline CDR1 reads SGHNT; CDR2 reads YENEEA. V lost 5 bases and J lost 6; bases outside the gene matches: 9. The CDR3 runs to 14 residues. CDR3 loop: CASSHGTGPGEQYF. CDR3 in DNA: TGTGCCAGCAGCCACGGGACAGGCCCCGGCGAGCAGTACTTC.

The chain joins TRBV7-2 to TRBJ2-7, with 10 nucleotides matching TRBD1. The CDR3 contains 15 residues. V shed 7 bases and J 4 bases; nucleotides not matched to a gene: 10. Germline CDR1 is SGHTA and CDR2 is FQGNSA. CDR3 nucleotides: TGTGCCAGCACCCCGACAGGGGGCCTTGGTTACGAGCAGTACTTC. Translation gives CASTPTGGLGYEQYF.

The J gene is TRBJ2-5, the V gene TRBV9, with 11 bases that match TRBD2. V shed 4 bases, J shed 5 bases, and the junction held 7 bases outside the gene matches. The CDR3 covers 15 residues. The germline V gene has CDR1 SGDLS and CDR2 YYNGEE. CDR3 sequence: CASSPPSGGRETQYF. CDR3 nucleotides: TGTGCCAGCAGCCCTCCTAGCGGGGGGAGGGAGACCCAGTACTTC.

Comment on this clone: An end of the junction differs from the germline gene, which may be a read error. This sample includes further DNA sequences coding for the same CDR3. CDR3 region: CASSPLGGGPDTQYF. Here the CDR3 DNA reads TGCGCCAGCAGCCCCCTGGGGGGGGGCCCAGACACGCAGTATTTT. The chain has TRBV4-1 and TRBJ2-3; D is perhaps TRBD2 (7 bases). The CDR3 spans 15 residues. The germline gives CDR1 MGHRA, CDR2 YSYEKL.

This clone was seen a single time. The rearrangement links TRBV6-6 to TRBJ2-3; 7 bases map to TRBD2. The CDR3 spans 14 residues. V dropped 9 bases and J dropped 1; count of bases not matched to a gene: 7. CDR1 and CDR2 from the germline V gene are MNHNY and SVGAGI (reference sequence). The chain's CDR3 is CASNQRGRTDTQYF. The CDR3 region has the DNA TGTGCCAGTAATCAGCGGGGACGCACAGATACGCAGTATTTT.

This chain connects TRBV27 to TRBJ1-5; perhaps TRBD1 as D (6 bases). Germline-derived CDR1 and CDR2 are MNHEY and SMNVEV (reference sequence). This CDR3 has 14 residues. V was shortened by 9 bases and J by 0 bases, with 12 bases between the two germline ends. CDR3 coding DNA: TGTGCCAGGCACAGGGCTATTAGCAATCAGCCCCAGCATTTT. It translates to CARHRAISNQPQHF.